This T cell receptor (beta chain) was documented in a study of cytomegalovirus exposure and HLA in healthy donors. Whole-study results and caveats: Across donors, sequencing depth was assumed by presence/absence analyses to be roughly uniform.

The germline V gene encodes CDR1 KGHSH and CDR2 LQKENI. V lost 5 bases to trimming and J lost 5 bases; unmatched junction nucleotides: 3. CDR3 length: 14 amino acids. With 60 Vbeta and 13 Jbeta primers, the PCR was carried out. The protocol was immunoSEQ multiplex PCR, while the TCRdb copy is restricted to in-frame clones and leaves out a portion. The sample records roughly 120,000 clones, about 74% being singletons. Comments on this clone: Its antigen is unidentified.

The sequence came from a woman aged 40 to 50 in good health and CMV-seropositive. Sequencing was done on a sample of PBMCs. This chain uses TRBV18 with TRBJ2-7, with TRBD2 matching 13 bases. The CDR3 sequence is CASSSGLAGDEQYF. In DNA form, the CDR3 reads TGTGCCAGCTCATCAGGACTAGCGGGGGACGAGCAGTACTTC.